The present T cell receptor (beta chain) was sequenced within a study of shared clonotypes between healthy human individuals (dated by TCRdb to the early 2020s). About the full investigation: The cohort included a few men and a couple of women between 18 and 49 years of age. For each donor, CD4 naive and CD4 memory were each given three plates, CD8 naive was given two plates, and CD8 memory was given one plate. Per donor, leukapheresis produced somewhere between about 0.85 and 8.9 billion PBMCs. To estimate repertoire size and how much clonotype sharing occurs between individuals, the study deeply sequenced the blood TCR repertoires of 5 or 6 healthy adults. Libraries were prepared and TCR repertoires were sequenced by different laboratories using diverse techniques, in order to increase sequencing depth and limit assay-specific biases.

About this clone itself: The antigen it binds to is not known. Base qualities are not provided; no much larger clone lies one nucleotide away.

Using the deep immunoSEQ assay, TCR CDR3 regions were amplified from genomic DNA by multiplex PCR. Genomic DNA extracted from each cell subset was distributed evenly over all wells of several immunoSEQ 96-well plates, and each plate served as one replicate. Each replicate PCR for sorted subsets received roughly 0.2 ug genomic DNA, equal to around 32,000 T cell genomes. The purified libraries were quantified using a Qubit 3.0 fluorometer, sized with a Bioanalyzer 2100, and then quantified again using the KAPA Library Quantification kit. Every immunoSEQ 96-well plate was sequenced on a separate single-read 150-cycle Illumina NextSeq 550 flow cell. As for how the authors treated the data: Because the immunoSEQ output held only junctional sequences and lacked quality scores, the filtering could not match the filtering applied to full-length reads. Sequences were annotated with PyIR, a Python wrapper for IgBLAST v1.9, using IMGT germline references to assign V/J genes and CDR3. Any read was removed if the V/J assignment was weak (E-value above 1e-6), the CDR3 was missing, or the read contained stop codons, out-of-frame junctions, or ambiguous translated residues. V3J clonotypes were defined as sequences sharing an identical inferred V gene, J gene, and CDR3 amino acid sequence. Percentage overlap between repertoires was calculated by dividing the number of shared unique clonotypes by the size of the smaller repertoire. Repertoire richness was assessed with RTK rarefaction, the Chao1 estimator, and Recon v2.1 estimates of unobserved clonotypes. Generation probabilities for all TCRbeta clonotypes obtained by the gDNA method from a handful of donors were computed using OLGA. As stored in TCRdb, this immuneACCESS dataset retains in-frame rearrangements with V and J assigned. A fraction of the clones does not appear; measured against another copy, unresolved V genes explain less than half of the discrepancy, and the remainder lacks a known reason. For V, J and clone size, that table is used; D and trimming come from the DNA. For this sample the table gives about 2.2 million clones, of which 85% to 95% were detected only once. The ten largest clones add up to about 1.7% of the sample.

Points the paper makes about the study in general: Rarefaction of sorted-subset datasets indicated incomplete sequencing despite the large sequencing depth. Larger estimated clonotype richness was generally found for naive subsets than for memory subsets. Because the study included only a small number of donors, the genetic and exposure-history diversity represented was limited. Sampling was limited to blood, and TCR repertoires in tissue likely differ from TCR repertoires in blood. Pairwise subsampling led to the expectation that sequencing depth would affect the degree of clonotype sharing among donors. About 4.5% of naive CD4, 3.5% of naive CD8, approximately 2% of memory CD4, and 0.4% of memory CD8 clonotypes were shared across several donors. Clonotypes shared by all four sorted-subset donors showed higher generation probabilities than non-shared clonotypes.

CD8 naive samples consisted of CD45RO-negative cells that were positively selected for CCR7, yielding a CD45RA+CCR7+ population without TemRA cells. Donors were healthy HIV-negative adults with no recently reported acute infections or vaccinations. Every donor was a Caucasian adult residing in Nashville, Tennessee, USA. Blood was obtained by leukapheresis, after which PBMCs were separated by Ficoll-Histopaque density gradient centrifugation and cryopreserved in liquid nitrogen vapor phase. Analytical flow cytometry was used to check the purity and quantity of each magnetically sorted T cell population. Genomic DNA was isolated from each sorted fraction and quantified by UV absorbance on a Nanodrop 2000c. The CDR3 sequence holds 16 residues, the cysteine and phenylalanine included. Of the read, only the CDR3 DNA is kept; its 48 bases are in frame from base 1. Trimming takes 8 bases off V and 0 bases off J; junction bases not matched to a gene: 10. CDR1 and CDR2 were assigned from the germline V gene as MDHEN and SYDVKM.

The source is a man between 18 and 35 years old in good health. Some clones in this sample may be carry-over from other donors' samples. The sequence is built from TRBV28 and TRBJ2-7; TRBD2 matches 10 bases in the middle. The sample was naive CD8+ T cells from PBMCs. Taken with the paper, the label for cell subset or site translates to: CD45RA+CCR7+. The CDR3 corresponds to CASSQFGLAASYEQYF. The DNA is TGTGCCAGCTCACAATTCGGACTAGCGGCCTCCTACGAGCAGTACTTC.